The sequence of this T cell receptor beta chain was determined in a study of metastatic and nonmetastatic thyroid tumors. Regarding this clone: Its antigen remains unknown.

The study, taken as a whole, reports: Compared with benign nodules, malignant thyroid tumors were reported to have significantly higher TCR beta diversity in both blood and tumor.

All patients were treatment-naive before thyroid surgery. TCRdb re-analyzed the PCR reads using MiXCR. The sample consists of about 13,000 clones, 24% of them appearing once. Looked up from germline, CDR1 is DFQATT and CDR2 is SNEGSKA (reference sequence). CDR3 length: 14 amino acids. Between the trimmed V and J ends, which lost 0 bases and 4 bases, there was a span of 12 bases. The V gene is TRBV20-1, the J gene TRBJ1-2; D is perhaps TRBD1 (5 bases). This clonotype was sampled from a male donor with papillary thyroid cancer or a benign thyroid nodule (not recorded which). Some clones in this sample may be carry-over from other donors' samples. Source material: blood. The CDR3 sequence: CSARDTRGAYGYTF. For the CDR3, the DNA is TGCAGTGCTAGAGATACAAGGGGAGCCTATGGCTACACCTTC.